The next 18 T cell receptor beta chains were all read from a single sample in a study of T-cell memory formation after mild COVID-19. One entry per CDR3 protein results from TCRdb running MiXCR on the 5' RACE reads. This sample has about 350,000 distinct CDR3 sequences, with about 13% found just once. The specimen sequenced was PBMCs or a T cell subset sorted from them (not recorded which). Receptors originate from a man aged 18 to 35 who had mild COVID-19 (a few samples of this study predate the infection). Cell type and time point are not known.

This clonotype showed up just a few times. The chain carries TRBV5-4 and TRBJ1-2; 8 bases line up with TRBD1. V lost 0 bases and J lost 7; bases outside the gene matches: 8. Per germline, CDR1 SGHNT and CDR2 YYREEE (reference sequence). This CDR3 has 15 residues. The CDR3 sequence is CASSLDRSQGAGYTF. The CDR3 DNA reads TGTGCCAGCAGCTTGGATCGGAGTCAGGGGGCTGGCTACACCTTC.

The rearrangement links TRBV19 to TRBJ2-3, with 10 bases identical to TRBD1. This CDR3 is built from 17 residues. CDR1 LNHDA and CDR2 SQIVND come from the germline V gene (reference sequence). V lost 6 bases to trimming and J lost 3 bases; unmatched junction nucleotides: 12. The CDR3 region has the DNA TGTGCCAGTAGAATCGCCCCGGGACAGGGGCCAACAGATACGCAGTATTTT. This codes for CASRIAPGQGPTDTQYF.

This sequence joins TRBV11-3 and TRBJ2-5, with D perhaps matching TRBD2 (7 bases). V was shortened by 5 bases and J by 5 bases, with 15 bases between the two germline ends. Germline values: CDR1 SGHNT, CDR2 YENEEA. The CDR3 spans 14 residues. In DNA, the CDR3 is TGTGCCAGCAGCAGAGGGGGGGCCGCGGAGACCCAGTACTTC. Its translation: CASSRGGAAETQYF.

The V call is TRBV7-9, the J call TRBJ1-1; the match to TRBD1 covers 10 bases. V trimming: 4 bases; J trimming: 6 bases; junction bases outside the gene matches: 5. The CDR3 spans 14 residues. Germline values: CDR1 SEHNR, CDR2 FQNEAQ (reference sequence). In nucleotides, the CDR3 is TGTGCCAGCAGCTCGACAGGGGGCTTCTCTGAAGCTTTCTTT. It yields the protein CASSSTGGFSEAFF.

The chain recombines TRBV5-1 with TRBJ2-5, with D unresolved. CDR1 is SGHRS and CDR2 is YFSETQ in the germline V gene. The V gene lost 0 bases and the J gene lost 7 bases, with 10 bases spanning the gap. The CDR3 length is 13 residues. CDR3 nucleotide sequence: TGCGCCAGCAGCTTGGACCCTACGGGGACCCAGTACTTC. This sequence encodes CASSLDPTGTQYF.

This clonotype was counted only a few times. This rearrangement joins TRBV18 to TRBJ2-7, with TRBD1 identical over 9 bases. The trim removed 2 bases at V and 3 bases at J, leaving 20 bases unmatched. The CDR3 contains 20 residues. Germline values: CDR1 KGHSH, CDR2 LQKENI. The CDR3 region is CASSPELGQGAFPQLYEQYF. The CDR3 DNA reads TGTGCCAGCTCACCAGAGCTGGGACAGGGAGCCTTTCCCCAACTCTACGAGCAGTACTTC.

This clonotype was seen ten or more times. In DNA form, the CDR3 reads TGCGCCAGCAGCCAAGTTTTCACCAACTCCTACAATGAGCAGTTCTTC. It specifies CASSQVFTNSYNEQFF. The rearrangement uses TRBV4-1 and TRBJ2-1; D remains unclear. V dropped 1 base and J dropped 0 bases, with 10 bases sitting between them. The CDR3 consists of 16 residues. Germline V gene lookup returns CDR1 MGHRA and CDR2 YSYEKL.

A few counts support this clonotype. The chain employs TRBV11-2 and TRBJ2-1, with 7 bases matching TRBD2. Germline V gene sequence: CDR1 SGHAT, CDR2 FQNNGV. CDR3 length: 13 residues. Trimming cost V 6 bases and J 6 bases; bases outside gene matches: 5. In nucleotides, the CDR3 is TGTGCCAGCAGAGCGACGGGAGGCAATGAGCAGTTCTTC. This codes for CASRATGGNEQFF.

This clonotype was detected ten times or more. V and J are TRBV7-3 and TRBJ2-3; no definite D call. The CDR3 is 14 residues long. CDR1 and CDR2 (germline): SGHTA, FQGTGA. Trimming pared 3 bases from V and 2 bases from J, leaving 9 bases between. The DNA of the CDR3 is TGTGCCAGCAGCTTTGGCATAGTCACAGATACGCAGTATTTT. Protein sequence: CASSFGIVTDTQYF.

In DNA, the CDR3 is TGTGCCAGCAGCCGACGCGGACTAGCGGGGGGGGAGACCCAGTACTTC. This sequence encodes CASSRRGLAGGETQYF. The chain links TRBV7-3 to TRBJ2-5; 15 bases align to TRBD2. Germline values: CDR1 SGHTA, CDR2 FQGTGA. CDR3 length: 16 residues. Trimming removed 5 bases from V and 5 bases from J; junction bases left unmatched: 6.

This clonotype was counted a few times. J is TRBJ2-2 and V is TRBV29-1, with 14 bases identical to TRBD2. V lost 7 bases, J lost 7 bases, and 5 bases stayed unmatched. Germline values: CDR1 SQVTM, CDR2 ANQGSEA. The length of the CDR3 is 14 residues. CDR3 region: CSAGLAGGVGELFF. The CDR3 bases are TGCAGCGCAGGACTAGCGGGGGGTGTCGGGGAGCTGTTTTTT.

V is TRBV6-5 and J is TRBJ1-2; D is unresolved. CDR1 and CDR2 from the germline V gene are MNHEY and SVGAGI. V gave up 2 bases and J gave up 7 bases, with 14 bases separating them. This CDR3 region has 14 residues. The CDR3 region has the DNA TGTGCCAGCAGTTACAGGAACTTGTGGAGTGGCTACACCTTC. Protein sequence: CASSYRNLWSGYTF.

This clonotype was seen a single time. The chain carries TRBV4-3 and TRBJ2-5; D unclear. V was trimmed by 1 base and J by 5 bases, leaving 8 bases between them. The germline V gene has CDR1 LGHNA and CDR2 YSLEER. The CDR3 covers 13 residues. In DNA, the CDR3 is TGCGCCAGCAGCCAAGGAATGTGGGAGACCCAGTACTTC. This encodes CASSQGMWETQYF.

The rearrangement joins TRBV6-5 to TRBJ1-5, with 8 nucleotides matching TRBD1. The CDR3 runs to 18 residues. Losses at the gene ends were 2 bases for V and 3 bases for J; bases not matched to a gene: 12. Germline CDR1 and CDR2: MNHEY and SVGAGI. The DNA of the CDR3 is TGTGCCAGCAGTTACACCCCCCCGGGACAGGAGGACAATCAGCCCCAGCATTTT. Translating it yields CASSYTPPGQEDNQPQHF.

This clonotype has a handful of counts. J is TRBJ2-3 and V is TRBV6-6, with D unresolved. Looked up from germline, CDR1 is MNHNY and CDR2 is SVGAGI (reference sequence). The V end lost 2 bases, the J end lost 3 bases, and 12 bases lay between the germline ends. The CDR3 runs 15 residues. The CDR3 DNA follows: TGTGCCAGCAGTTACGGGTGGGGTGTAACAGATACGCAGTATTTT. As protein: CASSYGWGVTDTQYF.

CDR3 amino acids: CASSRRMWETQYF. DNA for the CDR3: TGTGCCAGCAGCCGCCGCATGTGGGAGACCCAGTACTTC. V is TRBV7-2 and J is TRBJ2-5; D unclear. V lost 5 bases to trimming and J lost 5 bases, with 12 bases between them. Germline-derived CDR1 and CDR2 are SGHTA and FQGNSA. The CDR3 has 13 residues.

The V and J genes are TRBV12-3 or TRBV12-4 and TRBJ2-5; D remains unclear. The CDR3 extends over 14 amino acids. V lost 7 bases, J lost 2 bases, and 14 bases lay in between. CDR3 sequence reads: CASNPRASQETQYF. The CDR3 region has the DNA TGTGCCAGCAACCCTCGGGCTAGTCAAGAGACCCAGTACTTC.

This clonotype was seen a few times. The CDR3 coding sequence is TGTGCCAGCAGCTTACAAAGTCTTAGGGAAGCTTTCTTT. Amino acid sequence: CASSLQSLREAFF. The chain joins TRBV7-9 to TRBJ1-1; D is unclear. Trimming took off 2 bases at V and 8 bases at J, with 12 bases between the two ends. The CDR3 consists of 13 residues. CDR1 and CDR2 (germline): SEHNR, FQNEAQ (reference sequence).